Listed here are 18 T cell receptor beta chains from one sample, sequenced in a study of OX40 agonist ivuxolimab in advanced cancers. TCRdb keeps only in-frame clones here, not all; method: immunoSEQ multiplex PCR. Among fewer than 85,000 clones listed, 80% to 90% were seen once. The material was CD4+ or CD8+ T cells sorted from blood, obtained in a trial of the OX40 agonist ivuxolimab. The receptors derive from an adult with an advanced solid tumor such as melanoma, head and neck, liver or kidney cancer.

This chain uses TRBV5-3 with TRBJ2-1; D is undetermined. TRBV5-3 has ORF status, its function being uncertain. The length of the CDR3 is 12 residues. Trimming took 1 base from V and 7 from J, leaving 6 bases between them. The CDR3: CARSLYHNEQFF. The CDR3 region has the DNA TGTGCCAGAAGCTTGTATCATAATGAGCAGTTCTTC.

J is TRBJ1-2 and V is TRBV5-4; TRBD1 matches at 10 bases. V was pared by 5 bases and J by 1 base, with 5 bases of the junction left unmatched. CDR3 length: 15 amino acids. Germline loops: CDR1 SGHNT, CDR2 YYREEE (reference sequence). In DNA, the CDR3 is TGTGCCAGCAGTTATGGGACAGGGGATAACTATGGCTACACCTTC. Protein sequence: CASSYGTGDNYGYTF.

This clone appeared a few times. This chain uses TRBV5-6 with TRBJ2-1; D might be TRBD2 (6 bases). The V gene lost 4 bases and the J gene lost 10 bases, with 21 bases spanning the gap. The CDR3 covers 15 residues. Germline V gives CDR1 SGHDT, CDR2 YYEEEE. The CDR3 DNA sequence: TGTGCCAGCAGCCTCTGGGCGGGGTTCGGGGCAGAGCAGTTCTTC. It is translated as CASSLWAGFGAEQFF.

The rearrangement links TRBV2 to TRBJ2-7; weak D call: TRBD2 (5 bases). The germline CDR1 and CDR2 sequences are SNHLY and FYNNEI. V was pared by 5 bases and J by 0 bases, with 11 bases between. CDR3 size: 14 residues. The chain's CDR3 is CASSRSGSSYEQYF. The CDR3 coding sequence is TGTGCCAGCAGTCGGAGCGGCAGCTCCTACGAGCAGTACTTC.

The CDR3 spells CASSLVGLTSYEQYF. The CDR3, as DNA: TGTGCCAGCAGTTTAGTGGGACTGACCTCCTACGAGCAGTACTTC. This chain connects TRBV28 to TRBJ2-7, with a weak D call TRBD2 (6 bases). V lost 2 bases, J lost 0 bases, and 11 bases lay in between. The CDR3 spans 15 residues. In germline, CDR1 is MDHEN, CDR2 SYDVKM.

The rearrangement links TRBV7-2 to TRBJ2-6; TRBD1 matches 7 bases. V trimming: 8 bases; J trimming: 2 bases; junction bases outside the gene matches: 0. This CDR3 contains 13 residues. CDR1 SGHTA and CDR2 FQGNSA come from the germline V gene. The CDR3 DNA reads as TGTGCCAGCGACAGGGCTGGGGCCAACGTCCTGACTTTC. This sequence encodes CASDRAGANVLTF.

This clone was counted a single time. CDR3 sequence: CASARAGGGPDTQYF. The CDR3 DNA reads as TGTGCCAGCGCCCGAGCGGGGGGAGGTCCAGATACGCAGTATTTT. This rearrangement joins TRBV27 to TRBJ2-3; TRBD2 agrees at 9 bases. The CDR3 sequence is 15 residues long. Germline lookup yields CDR1 MNHEY and CDR2 SMNVEV (reference sequence). After removal of 8 bases from V and 4 bases from J, the junction contained 10 bases not matched to a gene.

The chain links TRBV19 to TRBJ1-2; possible D gene TRBD1, 6 bases. The germline CDR1 and CDR2 sequences are LNHDA and SQIVND (reference sequence). The CDR3 has 15 amino acids. Trimming cost V 3 bases and J 2 bases, with 13 bases left between them. For the CDR3, the DNA is TGTGCCAGTAGTATCGCTGGGACAATGAACTATGGCTACACCTTC. It specifies CASSIAGTMNYGYTF.

The sample holds a few counts of this clone. The chain uses TRBV30 and TRBJ2-3; D ambiguous. Deletions cut 0 bases from V and 4 bases from J, with 5 bases between. CDR1 and CDR2 from the germline V gene are GTSNPN and SVGIG (reference sequence). This CDR3 region has 12 residues. Here the CDR3 reads CAWSVYPDTQYF. For the CDR3, the DNA is TGTGCCTGGAGTGTATATCCAGATACGCAGTATTTT.

V usage is TRBV7-2 and J usage is TRBJ1-5; tentatively, D is TRBD1 (6 bases). Germline V lookup: CDR1 SGHTA, CDR2 FQGNSA. CDR3 length equals 14 residues. V lost 5 bases to trimming and J lost 3 bases, with 11 bases between them. Here the CDR3 DNA reads TGTGCCAGCAGCAAGGGACACGCCAATCAGCCCCAGCATTTT. Translation: CASSKGHANQPQHF.

V gene TRBV4-3 combines with J gene TRBJ1-3, with TRBD1 matching over 9 bases. V shed 4 bases, J shed 8 bases, and the junction held 12 bases outside the gene matches. Germline values: CDR1 LGHNA, CDR2 YSLEER. The CDR3 runs 16 residues. In DNA, the CDR3 is TGCGCCAGCAGCCCGAGGGACAGGGTGATCGGAGACACCATATATTTT. This gives the protein CASSPRDRVIGDTIYF.

V and J are TRBV11-2 and TRBJ1-3; tentatively, D is TRBD1 (5 bases). Trimming took 3 bases from V and 3 from J, leaving 21 bases between them. The CDR3 runs to 18 residues. Germline V gene sequence: CDR1 SGHAT, CDR2 FQNNGV. The CDR3 DNA sequence: TGTGCCAGCAGCTTGGCCAGCATTCAGGGAGTAGGTGGAAACACCATATATTTT. Translated, it gives CASSLASIQGVGGNTIYF.

V usage is TRBV2 and J usage is TRBJ2-3, with D possibly TRBD2 on 5 matching bases. Per the germline V gene, CDR1 is SNHLY and CDR2 is FYNNEI. The CDR3 runs 13 residues. V lost 6 bases, J lost 4 bases, and 11 bases lay in between. DNA for the CDR3: TGTGCCAGCAGCGGCGGGTTGGCAGATACGCAGTATTTT. As protein: CASSGGLADTQYF.

The chain recombines TRBV7-2 with TRBJ2-3; 7 bases line up with TRBD2. The CDR3 loop spans 17 amino acids. CDR1 SGHTA and CDR2 FQGNSA come from the germline V gene. Losses at the gene ends were 3 bases for V and 2 bases for J; bases not matched to a gene: 11. The CDR3 region is CASSFQIGGGPTDTQYF. CDR3 in DNA: TGTGCCAGCAGCTTCCAAATCGGCGGGGGTCCCACAGATACGCAGTATTTT.

This clone has a handful of counts. This rearrangement joins TRBV4-1 to TRBJ2-1; TRBD2 matches at 10 bases. V shed 6 bases and J 3 bases; nucleotides not matched to a gene: 8. This CDR3 comprises 16 residues. CDR1 is MGHRA and CDR2 is YSYEKL in the germline V gene. CDR3 sequence: CASRHTLAGVYNEQFF. The CDR3 DNA follows: TGCGCCAGCAGACACACTCTAGCGGGGGTCTACAATGAGCAGTTCTTC.

The chain has TRBV28 and TRBJ1-6, with a tentative D call TRBD1 (6 bases). V lost 8 bases and J lost 7, with 15 bases in between. CDR1 is MDHEN and CDR2 is SYDVKM in the germline V gene. The CDR3 is made up of 14 amino acids. DNA for the CDR3: TGTGCCAGCGGCGAAAGGGGGATGAATTCACCCCTCCACTTT. Amino acids: CASGERGMNSPLHF. The full variable domain, rest sourced from reference TRBV28 and TRBJ1-6, is DVKVTQSSRYLVKRTGEKVFLECVQDMDHENMFWYRQDPGLGLRLIYFSYDVKMKEKGDIPEGYSVSREKKERFSLILESASTNQTSMYLCASGERGMNSPLHFGNGTRLTVT.

CDR3 in amino acids: CASSFGAGATLYGYTF. In nucleotides, the CDR3 is TGTGCCAGCAGCTTTGGGGCGGGGGCGACGCTCTATGGCTACACCTTC. This sequence joins TRBV5-6 and TRBJ1-2, with a weak D call TRBD1 (6 bases). There are 16 residues in the CDR3. CDR1 SGHDT and CDR2 YYEEEE come from the germline V gene. V gave up 2 bases and J gave up 4 bases, with 18 bases separating them.

V usage is TRBV4-3 and J usage is TRBJ2-1; a weak D match, TRBD2 (5 bases). CDR1 LGHNA and CDR2 YSLEER come from the germline V gene. The V end was cut by 0 bases, the J end by 4 bases, with 13 bases between. The CDR3 runs to 16 residues. CDR3 DNA sequence: TGCGCCAGCAGCCAAGAAATGGGCGGGCCGTACAATGAGCAGTTCTTC. Its protein is CASSQEMGGPYNEQFF.